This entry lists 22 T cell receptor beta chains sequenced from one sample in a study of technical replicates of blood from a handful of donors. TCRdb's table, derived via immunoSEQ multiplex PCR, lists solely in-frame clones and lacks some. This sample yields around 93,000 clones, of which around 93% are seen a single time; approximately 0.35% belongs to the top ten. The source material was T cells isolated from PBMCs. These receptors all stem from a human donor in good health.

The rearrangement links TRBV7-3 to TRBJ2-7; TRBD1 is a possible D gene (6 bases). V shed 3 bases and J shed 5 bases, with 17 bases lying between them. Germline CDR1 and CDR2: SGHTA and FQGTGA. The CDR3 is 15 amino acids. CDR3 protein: CASSFGPGELHEQYF. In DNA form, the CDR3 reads TGTGCCAGCAGCTTTGGTCCAGGGGAGCTCCACGAGCAGTACTTC.

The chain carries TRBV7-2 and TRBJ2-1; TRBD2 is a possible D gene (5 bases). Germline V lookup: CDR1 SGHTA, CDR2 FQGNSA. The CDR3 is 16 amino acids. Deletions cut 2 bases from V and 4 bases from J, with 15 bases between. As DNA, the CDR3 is TGTGCCAGCAGCTTACCGGGAACCATGATTTACAATGAGCAGTTCTTC. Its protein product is CASSLPGTMIYNEQFF.

The CDR3 is CASSIPRTTNEKLFF. CDR3 nucleotide sequence: TGTGCCAGTAGTATTCCGAGAACAACTAATGAAAAACTGTTTTTT. The gene calls are TRBV19 and TRBJ1-4; D unresolved. V lost 3 bases and J lost 0, with 8 bases in between. CDR1 and CDR2 (germline): LNHDA, SQIVND (reference sequence). This CDR3 is built from 15 residues.

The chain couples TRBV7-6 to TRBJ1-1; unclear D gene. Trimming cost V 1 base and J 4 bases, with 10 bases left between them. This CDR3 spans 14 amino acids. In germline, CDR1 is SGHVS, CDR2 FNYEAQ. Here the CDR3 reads CASSLVEDGTEAFF. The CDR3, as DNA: TGTGCCAGCAGCTTAGTGGAGGATGGCACTGAAGCTTTCTTT. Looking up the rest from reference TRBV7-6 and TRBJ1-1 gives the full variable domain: GAGVSQSPRYKVTKRGQDVALRCDPISGHVSLYWYRQALGQGPEFLTYFNYEAQQDKSGLPNDRFSAERPEGSISTLTIQRTEQRDSAMYRCASSLVEDGTEAFFGQGTRLTVV.

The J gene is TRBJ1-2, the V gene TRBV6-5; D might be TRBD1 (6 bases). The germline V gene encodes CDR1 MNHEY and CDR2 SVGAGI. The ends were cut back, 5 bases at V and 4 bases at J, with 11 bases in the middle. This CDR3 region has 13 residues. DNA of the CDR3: TGTGCCAGCAGTGTGGGACAACTCTATGGCTACACCTTC. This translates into CASSVGQLYGYTF.

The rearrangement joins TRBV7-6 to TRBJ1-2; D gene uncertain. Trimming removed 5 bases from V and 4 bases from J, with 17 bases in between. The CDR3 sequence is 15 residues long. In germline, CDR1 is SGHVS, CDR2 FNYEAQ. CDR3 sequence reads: CASSPRHSLRYGYTF. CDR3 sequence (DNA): TGTGCCAGCAGCCCAAGACACAGTCTTCGCTATGGCTACACCTTC.

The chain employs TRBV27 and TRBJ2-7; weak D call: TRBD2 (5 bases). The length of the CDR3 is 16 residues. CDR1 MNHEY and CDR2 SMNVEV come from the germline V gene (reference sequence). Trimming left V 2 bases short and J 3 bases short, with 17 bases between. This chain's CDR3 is CASSLLSGLMIYEQYF. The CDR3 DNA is TGTGCCAGCAGTTTACTATCCGGACTGATGATCTACGAGCAGTACTTC.

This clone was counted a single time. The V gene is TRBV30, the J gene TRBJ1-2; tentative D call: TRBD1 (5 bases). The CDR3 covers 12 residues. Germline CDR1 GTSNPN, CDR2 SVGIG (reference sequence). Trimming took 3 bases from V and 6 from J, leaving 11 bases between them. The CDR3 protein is CAWRPIGDGYTF. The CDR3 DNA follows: TGTGCCTGGAGACCCATAGGGGATGGCTACACCTTC.

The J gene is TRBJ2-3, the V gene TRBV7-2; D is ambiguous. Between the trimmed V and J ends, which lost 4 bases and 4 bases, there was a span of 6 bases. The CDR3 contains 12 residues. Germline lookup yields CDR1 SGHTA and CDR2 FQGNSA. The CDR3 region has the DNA TGTGCCAGCAGCTCGGGTGCAGATACGCAGTATTTT. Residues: CASSSGADTQYF.

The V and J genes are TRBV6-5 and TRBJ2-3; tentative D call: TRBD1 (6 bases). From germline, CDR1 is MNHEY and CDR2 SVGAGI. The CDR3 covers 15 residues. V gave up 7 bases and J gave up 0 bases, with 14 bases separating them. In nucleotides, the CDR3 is TGTGCCAGCACTTGGGACATCACTAGCACAGATACGCAGTATTTT. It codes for CASTWDITSTDTQYF.

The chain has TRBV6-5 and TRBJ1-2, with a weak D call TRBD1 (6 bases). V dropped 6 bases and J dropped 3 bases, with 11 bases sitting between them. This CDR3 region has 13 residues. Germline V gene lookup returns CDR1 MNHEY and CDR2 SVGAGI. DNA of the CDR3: TGTGCCAGCAGGTTGACAGGAGACTATGGCTACACCTTC. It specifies CASRLTGDYGYTF.

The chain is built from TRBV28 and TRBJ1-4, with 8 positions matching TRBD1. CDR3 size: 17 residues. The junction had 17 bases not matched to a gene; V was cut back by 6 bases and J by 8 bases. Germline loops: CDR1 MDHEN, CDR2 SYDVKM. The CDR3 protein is CASSLFRPGGRVEKLFF. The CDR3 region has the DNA TGTGCCAGCAGCCTTTTCCGTCCAGGGGGCAGAGTCGAAAAACTGTTTTTT.

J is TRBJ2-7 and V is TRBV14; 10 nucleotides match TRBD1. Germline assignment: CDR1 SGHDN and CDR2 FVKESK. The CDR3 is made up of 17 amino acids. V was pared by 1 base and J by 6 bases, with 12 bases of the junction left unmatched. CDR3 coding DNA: TGTGCCAGCAGCCAAGTAGGCCTCCGGGACAGGGGCCGCGAGCAGTACTTC. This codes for CASSQVGLRDRGREQYF.

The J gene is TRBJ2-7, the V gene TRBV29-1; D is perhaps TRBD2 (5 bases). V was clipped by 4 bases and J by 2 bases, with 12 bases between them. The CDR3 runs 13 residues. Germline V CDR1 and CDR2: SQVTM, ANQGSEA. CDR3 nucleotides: TGCAGCGTTGTGAGCGGTGATACCTACGAGCAGTACTTC. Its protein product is CSVVSGDTYEQYF.

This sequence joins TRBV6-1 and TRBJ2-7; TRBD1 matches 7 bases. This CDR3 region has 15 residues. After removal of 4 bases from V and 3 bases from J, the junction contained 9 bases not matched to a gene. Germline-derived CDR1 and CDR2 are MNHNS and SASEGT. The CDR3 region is CASSATGQVLYEQYF. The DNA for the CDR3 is TGTGCCAGCAGTGCAACCGGACAGGTTCTCTACGAGCAGTACTTC.

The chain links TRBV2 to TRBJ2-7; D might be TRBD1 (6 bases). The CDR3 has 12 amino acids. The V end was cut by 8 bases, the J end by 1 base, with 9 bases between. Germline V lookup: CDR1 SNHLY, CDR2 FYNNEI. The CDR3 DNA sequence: TGTGCCAGCCACAGGGATTCCTACGAGCAGTACTTC. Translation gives CASHRDSYEQYF. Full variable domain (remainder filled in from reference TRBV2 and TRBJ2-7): EPEVTQTPSHQVTQMGQEVILRCVPISNHLYFYWYRQILGQKVEFLVSFYNNEISEKSEIFDDQFSVERPDGSNFTLKIRSTKLEDSAMYFCASHRDSYEQYFGPGTRLTVT.

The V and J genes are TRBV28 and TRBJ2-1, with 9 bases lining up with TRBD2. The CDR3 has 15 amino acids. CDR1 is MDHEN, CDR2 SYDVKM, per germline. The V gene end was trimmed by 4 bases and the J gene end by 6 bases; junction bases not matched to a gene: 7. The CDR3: CASSSTGLAFNEQFF. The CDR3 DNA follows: TGTGCCAGCAGTTCAACGGGACTAGCTTTCAATGAGCAGTTCTTC.

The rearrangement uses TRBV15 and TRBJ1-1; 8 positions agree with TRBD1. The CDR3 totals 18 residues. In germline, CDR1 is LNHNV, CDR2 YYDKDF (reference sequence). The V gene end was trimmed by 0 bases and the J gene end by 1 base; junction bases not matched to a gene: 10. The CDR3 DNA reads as TGTGCCACCAGCAGAGAGACCCCAGGGGGCTTGGGGAACACTGAAGCTTTCTTT. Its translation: CATSRETPGGLGNTEAFF.

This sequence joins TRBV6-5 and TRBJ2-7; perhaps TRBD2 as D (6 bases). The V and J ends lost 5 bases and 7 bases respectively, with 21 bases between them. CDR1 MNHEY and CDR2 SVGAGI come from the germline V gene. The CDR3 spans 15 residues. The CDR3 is CASSLRPDGGREQYF. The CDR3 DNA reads TGTGCCAGCAGTCTTCGACCTGACGGGGGAAGAGAGCAGTACTTC.

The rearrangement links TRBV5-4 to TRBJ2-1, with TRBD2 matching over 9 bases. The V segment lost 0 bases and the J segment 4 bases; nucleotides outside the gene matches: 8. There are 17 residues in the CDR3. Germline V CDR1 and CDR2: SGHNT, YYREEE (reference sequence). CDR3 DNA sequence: TGTGCCAGCAGCTTGGAGGTTAGCGGGAGTTGGTACAATGAGCAGTTCTTC. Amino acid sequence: CASSLEVSGSWYNEQFF. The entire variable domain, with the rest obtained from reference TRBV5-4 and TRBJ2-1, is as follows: ETGVTQSPTHLIKTRGQQVTLRCSSQSGHNTVSWYQQALGQGPQFIFQYYREEENGRGNFPPRFSGLQFPNYSSELNVNALELDDSALYLCASSLEVSGSWYNEQFFGPGTRLTVL.

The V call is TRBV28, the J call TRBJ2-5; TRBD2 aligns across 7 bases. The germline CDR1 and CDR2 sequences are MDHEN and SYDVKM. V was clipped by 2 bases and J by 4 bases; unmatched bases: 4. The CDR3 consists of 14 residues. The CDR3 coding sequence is TGTGCCAGCAGTTTAAGACGGGAGGTAGAGACCCAGTACTTC. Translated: CASSLRREVETQYF. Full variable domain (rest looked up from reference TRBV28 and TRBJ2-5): DVKVTQSSRYLVKRTGEKVFLECVQDMDHENMFWYRQDPGLGLRLIYFSYDVKMKEKGDIPEGYSVSREKKERFSLILESASTNQTSMYLCASSLRREVETQYFGPGTRLLVL.

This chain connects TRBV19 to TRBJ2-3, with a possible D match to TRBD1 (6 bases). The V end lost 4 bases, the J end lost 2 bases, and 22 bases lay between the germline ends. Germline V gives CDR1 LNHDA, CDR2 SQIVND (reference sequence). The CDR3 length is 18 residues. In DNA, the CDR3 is TGTGCCAGTAGTACAACACCAGGACAGCGTACTATCACAGATACGCAGTATTTT. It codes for CASSTTPGQRTITDTQYF. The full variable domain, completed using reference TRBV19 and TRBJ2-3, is DGGITQSPKYLFRKEGQNVTLSCEQNLNHDAMYWYRQDPGQGLRLIYYSQIVNDFQKGDIAEGYSVSREKKESFPLTVTSAQKNPTAFYLCASSTTPGQRTITDTQYFGPGTRLTVL.